These 8 T cell receptor beta chains came from one sample sequenced in a study of CD8 T cells in Susac syndrome. Reverse transcription used about 0.45 to 1 ug RNA and random hexamers. A single record per CDR3 protein comes from TCRdb applying MiXCR to the immunoSEQ multiplex PCR reads. The sample consists of roughly 200,000 distinct CDR3 sequences, roughly 94% of them appearing once. Sequenced material: CD4+ T cells from PBMCs. These receptors all come from a human donor in good health.

The chain employs TRBV30 and TRBJ1-5; maybe TRBD1 (5 bases). CDR1 GTSNPN and CDR2 SVGIG come from the germline V gene (reference sequence). V was shortened by 2 bases and J by 6 bases, with 11 bases between the two germline ends. This CDR3 comprises 13 residues. The CDR3 sequence: CAWSPGTGQPQHF. CDR3 nucleotides: TGTGCCTGGAGTCCAGGGACGGGTCAGCCCCAGCATTTT.

The V and J genes are TRBV7-2 and TRBJ1-2; D unresolved. The CDR3 has 16 residues. In germline, CDR1 is SGHTA, CDR2 FQGNSA. V gave up 2 bases and J gave up 8 bases, with 21 bases separating them. Here the CDR3 DNA reads TGTGCCAGCAGCTTAACGAGTTCACCCCGGGGAAAGGGCTACACCTTC. This sequence encodes CASSLTSSPRGKGYTF.

This chain joins TRBV20-1 and TRBJ2-1, with D possibly matching TRBD1 (6 bases). V gave up 3 bases and J gave up 3 bases, with 12 bases separating them. This CDR3 region has 14 residues. Germline assignment: CDR1 DFQATT and CDR2 SNEGSKA (reference sequence). The CDR3 DNA is TGCAGTGCTAGTCGGGACACCATCTACAATGAGCAGTTCTTC. Residues: CSASRDTIYNEQFF.

In nucleotides, the CDR3 is TGTGCCAGCAGCTTAGGTTTAGCCTCTGGGGCCAACGTCCTGACTTTC. Encoded protein: CASSLGLASGANVLTF. The chain links TRBV7-2 to TRBJ2-6; D is undetermined. From germline, CDR1 is SGHTA and CDR2 FQGNSA. The length of the CDR3 is 16 residues. The ends were cut back, 1 base at V and 0 bases at J, with 7 bases in the middle. The full variable domain, in which reference TRBV7-2 and TRBJ2-6 provide the parts outside the CDR3, is GAGVSQSPSNKVTEKGKDVELRCDPISGHTALYWYRQSLGQGLEFLIYFQGNSAPDKSGLPSDRFSAERTGGSVSTLTIQRTQQEDSAVYLCASSLGLASGANVLTFGAGSRLTVL.

This chain joins TRBV7-9 and TRBJ2-7; D is uncertain. Trimming pared 5 bases from V and 6 bases from J, leaving 11 bases between. The length of the CDR3 is 12 residues. Germline loops: CDR1 SEHNR, CDR2 FQNEAQ (reference sequence). CDR3 protein: CASSPTDGEQYF. The DNA for the CDR3 is TGTGCCAGCAGCCCCACCGATGGCGAGCAGTACTTC.

This chain uses TRBV9 with TRBJ1-2; 9 positions agree with TRBD1. The V gene's germline CDR1 is SGDLS and CDR2 YYNGEE. There are 14 residues in the CDR3. Trimming took 3 bases from V and 4 from J; bases not matched to a gene: 4. The CDR3 DNA is TGTGCCAGCAGCGCGTGGACAGGGGCCTATGGCTACACCTTC. Its translation is CASSAWTGAYGYTF.

The rearrangement links TRBV7-9 to TRBJ2-3, with 8 bases lining up with TRBD2. The V and J ends lost 5 bases and 12 bases, in that order; junction bases with no gene match: 7. The CDR3 consists of 12 residues. Germline V gene sequence: CDR1 SEHNR, CDR2 FQNEAQ (reference sequence). The CDR3 sequence is CASSVGSGRQYF. CDR3 nucleotide sequence: TGTGCCAGCAGCGTAGGAAGCGGGAGACAGTATTTT.

J is TRBJ2-6 and V is TRBV3-1; D remains unclear. Trimming cost V 1 base and J 0 bases, with 7 bases left between them. Germline CDR1 reads LGHDT; CDR2 reads YNNKEL (reference sequence). This CDR3 is built from 16 residues. DNA of the CDR3: TGTGCCAGCAGCCAAGTTTACGGCTCTGGGGCCAACGTCCTGACTTTC. It translates to CASSQVYGSGANVLTF.